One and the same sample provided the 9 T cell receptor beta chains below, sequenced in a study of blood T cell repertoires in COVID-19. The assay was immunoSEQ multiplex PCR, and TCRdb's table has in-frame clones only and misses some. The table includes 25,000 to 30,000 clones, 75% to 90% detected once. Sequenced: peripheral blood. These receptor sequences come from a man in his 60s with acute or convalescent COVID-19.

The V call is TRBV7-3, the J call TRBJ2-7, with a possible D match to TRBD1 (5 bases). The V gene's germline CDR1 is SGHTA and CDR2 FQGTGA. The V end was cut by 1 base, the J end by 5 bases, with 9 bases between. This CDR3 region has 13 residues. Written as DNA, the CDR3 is TGTGCCAGCAGCTTAATAGGGGTCGACGAGCAGTACTTC. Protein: CASSLIGVDEQYF.

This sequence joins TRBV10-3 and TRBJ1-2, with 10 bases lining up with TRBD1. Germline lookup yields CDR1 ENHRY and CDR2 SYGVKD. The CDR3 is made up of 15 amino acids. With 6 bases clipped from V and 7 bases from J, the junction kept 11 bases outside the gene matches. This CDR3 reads CAISPGTGVGSGYTF. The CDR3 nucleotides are TGTGCCATCAGCCCCGGGACAGGGGTGGGGAGTGGCTACACCTTC.

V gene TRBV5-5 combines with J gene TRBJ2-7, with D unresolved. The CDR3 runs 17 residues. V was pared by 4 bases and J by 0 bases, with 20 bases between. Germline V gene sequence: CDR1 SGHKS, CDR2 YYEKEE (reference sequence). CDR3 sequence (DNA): TGTGCCAGCAGCCTCCTTACATACACCCGATTCTCCTACGAGCAGTACTTC. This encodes CASSLLTYTRFSYEQYF.

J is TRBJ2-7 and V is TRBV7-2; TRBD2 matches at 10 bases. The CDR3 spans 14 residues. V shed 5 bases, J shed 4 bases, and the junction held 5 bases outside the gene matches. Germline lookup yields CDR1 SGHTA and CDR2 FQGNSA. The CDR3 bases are TGTGCCAGCAGCGAGGTAGCGGGAGGATACGAGCAGTACTTC. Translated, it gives CASSEVAGGYEQYF.

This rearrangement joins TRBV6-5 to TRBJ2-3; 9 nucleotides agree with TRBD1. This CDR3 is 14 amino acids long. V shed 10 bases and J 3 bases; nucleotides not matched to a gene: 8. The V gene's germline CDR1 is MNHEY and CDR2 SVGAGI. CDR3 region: CATTQDRGTDTQYF. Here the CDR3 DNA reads TGTGCCACCACTCAGGACAGGGGAACAGATACGCAGTATTTT.

CDR3 residues: CASSIALMASSNQPQHF. The CDR3 DNA sequence: TGTGCCAGTAGTATAGCCCTGATGGCCTCTAGCAATCAGCCCCAGCATTTT. The rearrangement joins TRBV19 to TRBJ1-5; D gene ambiguous. V lost 1 base and J 0 bases, leaving 13 bases between the germline ends. Germline V gene data show CDR1 as LNHDA and CDR2 as SQIVND (reference sequence). The CDR3 has 17 residues.

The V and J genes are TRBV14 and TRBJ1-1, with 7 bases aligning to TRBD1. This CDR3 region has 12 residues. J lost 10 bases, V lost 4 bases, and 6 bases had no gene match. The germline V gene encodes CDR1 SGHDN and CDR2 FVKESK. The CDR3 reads CASSLSGTVAFF. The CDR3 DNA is TGTGCCAGCAGCCTCTCCGGGACAGTAGCTTTCTTT.

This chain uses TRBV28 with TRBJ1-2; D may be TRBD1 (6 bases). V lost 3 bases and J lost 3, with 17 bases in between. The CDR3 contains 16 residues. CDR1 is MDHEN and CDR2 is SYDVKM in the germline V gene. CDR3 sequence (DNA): TGTGCCAGCAGTTTCCAGGGGAAAGGGGTTGACTATGGCTACACCTTC. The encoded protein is CASSFQGKGVDYGYTF.

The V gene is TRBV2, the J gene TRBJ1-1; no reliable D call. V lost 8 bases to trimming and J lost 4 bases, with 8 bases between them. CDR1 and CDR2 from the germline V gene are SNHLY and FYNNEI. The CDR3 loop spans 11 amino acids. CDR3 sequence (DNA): TGTGCCAGCGGGAGGGTCACTGAAGCTTTCTTT. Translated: CASGRVTEAFF. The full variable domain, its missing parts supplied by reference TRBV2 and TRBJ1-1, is EPEVTQTPSHQVTQMGQEVILRCVPISNHLYFYWYRQILGQKVEFLVSFYNNEISEKSEIFDDQFSVERPDGSNFTLKIRSTKLEDSAMYFCASGRVTEAFFGQGTRLTVV.